The TCR beta chain described here comes from a study of blood T cell repertoires in COVID-19. The wider study: The study drew acute and convalescent COVID-19 samples from the United States, Italy and Spain. Sources were T cells, B-cell-depleted T cells, or PBMCs; the material itself was cDNA or gDNA.

Original methodology: Reference gene primer amplification yielded estimated nucleated cell counts. TCRdb's copy holds only in-frame clones and misses some; the assay was immunoSEQ multiplex PCR. For V, J and clone size, that table is used; D and trimming come from the DNA. The table includes some 150,000 clones, 85% to 90% detected once. The sample comprised peripheral blood. The sequence came from a man in his fifties or sixties who had recovered from COVID-19.

CDR3 in amino acids: CASSVDEGSGNTIYF. DNA of the CDR3: TGTGCCAGCAGCGTAGATGAGGGTTCCGGAAACACCATATATTTT. This rearrangement joins TRBV9 to TRBJ1-3; D gene unclear. Germline loops: CDR1 SGDLS, CDR2 YYNGEE. This CDR3 is 15 amino acids long. The ends were cut back, 0 bases at V and 4 bases at J, with 11 bases in the middle.